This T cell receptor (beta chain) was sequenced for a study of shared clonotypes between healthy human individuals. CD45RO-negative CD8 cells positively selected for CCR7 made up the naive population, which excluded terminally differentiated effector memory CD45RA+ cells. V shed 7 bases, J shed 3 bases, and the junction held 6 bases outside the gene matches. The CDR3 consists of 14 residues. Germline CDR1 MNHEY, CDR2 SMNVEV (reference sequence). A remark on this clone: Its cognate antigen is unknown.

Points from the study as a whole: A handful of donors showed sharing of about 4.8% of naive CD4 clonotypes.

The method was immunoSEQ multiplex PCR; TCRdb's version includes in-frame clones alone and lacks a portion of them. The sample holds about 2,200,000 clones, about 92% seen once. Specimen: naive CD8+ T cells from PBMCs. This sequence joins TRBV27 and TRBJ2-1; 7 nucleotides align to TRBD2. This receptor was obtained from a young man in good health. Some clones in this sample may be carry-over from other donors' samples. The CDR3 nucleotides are TGTGCCAGCACAGCGGGATCATACTACAATGAGCAGTTCTTC. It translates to CASTAGSYYNEQFF.